This T cell receptor beta chain was identified during a study of blood T cells in healthy people across ages. Study-level points and caveats: Long-lived donors had more naive CD4+ cells and higher diversity than aged donors.

Between the trimmed V and J ends, which lost 5 bases and 3 bases, there was a span of 11 bases. The CDR3 consists of 14 residues. Germline V gene sequence: CDR1 SGHTA, CDR2 FQGNSA. To note about this clonotype: Its matching antigen is unknown.

A second roughly 6 to 12 cycle PCR used barcoded and J-beta primers. The template-switch adaptor, which had 12 random nucleotides, put a tag on each cDNA molecule. Using its own MiXCR run on the 5' RACE reads, TCRdb lists one record per CDR3 protein. The sample yields 790,000 or so distinct CDR3 sequences, just over 55% seen once. The chain has TRBV7-2 and TRBJ2-1, with D unclear. The receptor comes from a man between 35 and 55 years old in good health. Sequenced sample: blood. In nucleotides, the CDR3 is TGTGCCAGCAGCACAGAGGCTATCTACAATGAGCAGTTCTTC. It encodes CASSTEAIYNEQFF.